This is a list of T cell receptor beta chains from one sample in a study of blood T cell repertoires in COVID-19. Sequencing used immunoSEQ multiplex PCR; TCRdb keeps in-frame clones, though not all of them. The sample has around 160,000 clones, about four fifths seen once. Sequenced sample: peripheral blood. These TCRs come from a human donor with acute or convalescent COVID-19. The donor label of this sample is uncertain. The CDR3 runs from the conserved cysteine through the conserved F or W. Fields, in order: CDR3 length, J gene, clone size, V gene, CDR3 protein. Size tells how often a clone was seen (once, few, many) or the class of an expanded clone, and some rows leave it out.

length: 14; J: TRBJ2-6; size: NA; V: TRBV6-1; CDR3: CASSDLSGANVLTF
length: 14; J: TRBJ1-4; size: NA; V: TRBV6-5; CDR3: CASSYGGATEKLFF
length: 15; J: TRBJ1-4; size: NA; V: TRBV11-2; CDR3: CASSARTGGNEKLFF
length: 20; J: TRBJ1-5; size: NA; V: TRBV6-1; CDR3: CASSERVGHRRAGSNQPQHF
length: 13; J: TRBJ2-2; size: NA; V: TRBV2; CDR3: CASRDRGTGELFF
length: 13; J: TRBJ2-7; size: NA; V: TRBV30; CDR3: CAWSGQNSYEQYF
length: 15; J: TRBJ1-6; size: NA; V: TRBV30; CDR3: CAWSRRQGLGSPLHF
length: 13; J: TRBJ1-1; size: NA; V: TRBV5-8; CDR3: CASSLGWREKAFF
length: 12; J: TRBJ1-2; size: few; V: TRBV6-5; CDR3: CASSYRGSGYTF
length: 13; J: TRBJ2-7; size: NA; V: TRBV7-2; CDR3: CASSLRDSYEQYF
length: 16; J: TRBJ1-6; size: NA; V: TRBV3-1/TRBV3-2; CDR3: CASSPVDSRVNSPLHF
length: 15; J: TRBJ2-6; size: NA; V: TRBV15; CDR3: CATSKGLAGANVLTF
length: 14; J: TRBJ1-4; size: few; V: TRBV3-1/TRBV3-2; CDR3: CASSQGGGVEKLFF
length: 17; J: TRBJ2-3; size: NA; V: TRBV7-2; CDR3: CASSLVGATIGTDTQYF
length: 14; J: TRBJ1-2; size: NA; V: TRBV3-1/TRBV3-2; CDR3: CASSQFTAGYGYTF
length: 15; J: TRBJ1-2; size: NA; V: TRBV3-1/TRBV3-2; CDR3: CASSQEGDRVAGYTF
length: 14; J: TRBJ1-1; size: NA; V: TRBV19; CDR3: CASSIGGRRTEAFF
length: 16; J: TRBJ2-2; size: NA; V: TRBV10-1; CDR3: CASSEWLAANTGELFF
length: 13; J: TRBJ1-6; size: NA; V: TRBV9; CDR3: CASTSSYNSPLHF
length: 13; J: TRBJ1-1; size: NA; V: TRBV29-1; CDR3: CSVLPQGGTEAFF
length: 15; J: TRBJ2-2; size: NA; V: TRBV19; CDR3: CASRAGTGNTGELFF
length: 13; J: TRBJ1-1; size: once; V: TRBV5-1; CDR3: CASSPGGRAEAFF
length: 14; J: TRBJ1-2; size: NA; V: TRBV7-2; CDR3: CASSPQQGYYGYTF
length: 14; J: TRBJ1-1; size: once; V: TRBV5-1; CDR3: CASSVDRGNTEAFF
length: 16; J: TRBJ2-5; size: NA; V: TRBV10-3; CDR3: CAISPRERGTQETQYF
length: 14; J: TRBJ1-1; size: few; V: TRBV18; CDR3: CASSSTVGDTEAFF
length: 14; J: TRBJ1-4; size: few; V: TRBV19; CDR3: CASRGTGLIEKLFF
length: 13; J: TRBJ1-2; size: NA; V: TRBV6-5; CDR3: CASSYSTGDGYTF
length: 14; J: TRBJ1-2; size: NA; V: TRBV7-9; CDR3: CASSLLGGSYGYTF
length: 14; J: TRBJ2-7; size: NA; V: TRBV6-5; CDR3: CASTPTRAPYEQYF
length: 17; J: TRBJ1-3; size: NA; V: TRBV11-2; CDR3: CASSLGVVGASGNTIYF
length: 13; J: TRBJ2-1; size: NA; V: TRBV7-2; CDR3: CASSLDTVGYTFF
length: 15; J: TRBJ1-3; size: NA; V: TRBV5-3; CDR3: CARSLSRGSGNTIYF
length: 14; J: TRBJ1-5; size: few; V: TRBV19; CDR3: CATWSGDSNQPQHF
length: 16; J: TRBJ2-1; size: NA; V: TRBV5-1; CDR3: CASSLRLAGGLNEQFF
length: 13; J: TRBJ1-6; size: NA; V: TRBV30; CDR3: CAGTGEYNSPLHF
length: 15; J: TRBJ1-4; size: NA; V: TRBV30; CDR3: CAWRPGGPTNEKLFF
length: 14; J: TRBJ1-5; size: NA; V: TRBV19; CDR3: CASSIGQGGQPQHF
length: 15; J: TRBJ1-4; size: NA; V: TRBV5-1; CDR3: CASSPMAGGHEKLFF
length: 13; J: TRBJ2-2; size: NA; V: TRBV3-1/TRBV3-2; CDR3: CASSQGPAGELFF
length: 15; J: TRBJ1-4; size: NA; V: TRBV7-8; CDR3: CASSPDRVLKEKLFF
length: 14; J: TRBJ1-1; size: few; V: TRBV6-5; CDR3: CASSYGDRATEAFF
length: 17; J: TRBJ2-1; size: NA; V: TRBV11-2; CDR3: CASSARLLAGGYNEQFF
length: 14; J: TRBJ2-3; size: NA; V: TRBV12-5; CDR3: CASGPQGFTDTQYF
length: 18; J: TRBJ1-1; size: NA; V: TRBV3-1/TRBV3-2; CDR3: CASSQEKSGKGVKAEAFF
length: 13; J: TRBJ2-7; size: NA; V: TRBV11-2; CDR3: CASSLGQLYEQYF
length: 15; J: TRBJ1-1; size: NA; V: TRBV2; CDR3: CATAVSASMNTEAFF
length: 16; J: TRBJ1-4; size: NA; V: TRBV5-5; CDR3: CASSLRATGDGEKLFF
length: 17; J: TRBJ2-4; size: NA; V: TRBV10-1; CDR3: CASSERTGLATKNIQYF
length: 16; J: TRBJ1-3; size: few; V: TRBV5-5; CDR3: CASSPEEGVVWNTIYF
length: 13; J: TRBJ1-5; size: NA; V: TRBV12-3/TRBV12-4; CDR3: CASSFADNQPQHF
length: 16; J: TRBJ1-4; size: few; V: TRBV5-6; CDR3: CASSFYRDRVTGKLFF
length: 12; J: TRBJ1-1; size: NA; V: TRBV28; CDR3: CATSLLSTEAFF
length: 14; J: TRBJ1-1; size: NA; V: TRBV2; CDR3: CASSIITVNTEAFF
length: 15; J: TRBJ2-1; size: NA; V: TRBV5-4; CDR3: CASSRSGGPDNEQFF